These 30 T cell receptor beta chains originate from one sample sequenced in a study of long-term antiretroviral therapy in people with HIV. At the survey level, the v3.0 immunoSEQ assay was run. Libraries were prepared by immunoSEQ multiplex PCR; TCRdb keeps only in-frame clonotypes and omits some of them. The sample records some 15,000 clones, 82% being singletons. The material was unsorted PBMCs, obtained 1.8 years before starting antiretroviral therapy. The origin of the receptors is a woman aged 40 to 50 with HIV.

The rearrangement uses TRBV5-4 and TRBJ2-5; 7 bases line up with TRBD1. CDR1 is SGHNT, CDR2 YYREEE, per germline (reference sequence). Trimming took 4 bases from V and 8 from J; bases not matched to a gene: 17. This CDR3 spans 16 amino acids. The CDR3, as DNA: TGTGCCAGCAGCCAGGAATGGGACAGAACTAGAGAAACCCAGTACTTC. Its translation: CASSQEWDRTRETQYF.

This chain joins TRBV19 and TRBJ1-3; 7 bases agree with TRBD1. CDR1 LNHDA and CDR2 SQIVND come from the germline V gene (reference sequence). The V gene end was trimmed by 1 base and the J gene end by 2 bases; junction bases not matched to a gene: 8. This CDR3 has 17 residues. CDR3 loop: CASSIAAVGTAGNTIYF. Written as DNA, the CDR3 is TGTGCCAGTAGTATAGCCGCGGTCGGGACAGCTGGAAACACCATATATTTT.

This sequence joins TRBV5-6 and TRBJ2-7, with 8 bases identical to TRBD1. The junction had 5 bases not matched to a gene; V was cut back by 3 bases and J by 6 bases. Germline V lookup: CDR1 SGHDT, CDR2 YYEEEE. The CDR3 covers 13 residues. CDR3 sequence reads: CASSSQGALEQYF. In nucleotides, the CDR3 is TGTGCCAGCAGCTCCCAGGGGGCGCTCGAGCAGTACTTC. The entire variable domain, with the rest obtained from reference TRBV5-6 and TRBJ2-7, is as follows: DAGVTQSPTHLIKTRGQQVTLRCSPKSGHDTVSWYQQALGQGPQFIFQYYEEEERQRGNFPDRFSGHQFPNYSSELNVNALLLGDSALYLCASSSQGALEQYFGPGTRLTVT.

The chain employs TRBV5-8 and TRBJ2-3; possibly TRBD2 for D (5 bases). In germline, CDR1 is SGHTS, CDR2 YDEGEE. Trimming shortened V by 0 bases and J by 2 bases, and 13 bases separated the two germline ends. CDR3 length: 16 amino acids. CDR3 loop: CASSLVEGAATDTQYF. The CDR3 DNA reads TGTGCCAGCAGCTTGGTAGAAGGAGCGGCCACAGATACGCAGTATTTT.

This chain uses TRBV6-1 with TRBJ2-7, with D perhaps TRBD1 (5 bases). V lost 0 bases and J lost 3, with 15 bases in between. Germline V gene data show CDR1 as MNHNS and CDR2 as SASEGT. The CDR3 runs 16 residues. CDR3 region: CASSEAGAAGYYEQYF. CDR3 nucleotides: TGTGCCAGCAGTGAAGCAGGGGCCGCCGGTTACTACGAGCAGTACTTC.

The V and J genes are TRBV28 and TRBJ2-7; 15 bases are shared with TRBD2. Germline CDR1 and CDR2: MDHEN and SYDVKM. J gave up 6 bases and V 2 bases, and 2 bases lay outside the gene matches. The CDR3 loop spans 15 amino acids. This CDR3 is CASSLAGLAGGEQYF. CDR3 in DNA: TGTGCCAGCAGTTTAGCGGGACTAGCGGGAGGCGAGCAGTACTTC.

The sample holds one count of this clone. The chain is built from TRBV7-9 and TRBJ2-2, with unresolved D. This CDR3 has 15 amino acids. The V gene lost 2 bases and the J gene lost 2 bases, with 9 bases spanning the gap. Germline assignment: CDR1 SEHNR and CDR2 FQNEAQ (reference sequence). This CDR3 is CASSLRQTNTGELFF. CDR3 nucleotides: TGTGCCAGCAGCTTACGGCAAACAAACACCGGGGAGCTGTTTTTT.

V gene TRBV5-1 combines with J gene TRBJ2-3; D remains unclear. Germline lookup yields CDR1 SGHRS and CDR2 YFSETQ. This CDR3 contains 14 residues. The V end lost 7 bases, the J end lost 3 bases, and 15 bases lay between the germline ends. The CDR3 region has the DNA TGCGCCAGCTTTTCTGGGTTGGAAACAGATACGCAGTATTTT. This codes for CASFSGLETDTQYF.

V gene TRBV19 combines with J gene TRBJ2-2; D unclear. V shed 4 bases and J shed 3 bases, with 6 bases lying between them. CDR1 and CDR2 from the germline V gene are LNHDA and SQIVND (reference sequence). The CDR3 has 13 amino acids. In DNA form, the CDR3 reads TGTGCCAGTAGTACCATTTACACCGGGGAGCTGTTTTTT. Translation: CASSTIYTGELFF. Full variable domain (outside the CDR3, taken from reference TRBV19 and TRBJ2-2): DGGITQSPKYLFRKEGQNVTLSCEQNLNHDAMYWYRQDPGQGLRLIYYSQIVNDFQKGDIAEGYSVSREKKESFPLTVTSAQKNPTAFYLCASSTIYTGELFFGEGSRLTVL.

The rearrangement joins TRBV18 to TRBJ2-5, with D possibly called TRBD1 or TRBD2 (5 bases each). The V and J ends lost 0 bases and 7 bases respectively, with 15 bases between them. CDR1 and CDR2 from the germline V gene are KGHSH and LQKENI. CDR3 length: 15 amino acids. The CDR3 nucleotides are TGTGCCAGCTCACCACCTGGGACCGAACACAGGACCCAGTACTTC. It yields the protein CASSPPGTEHRTQYF. Combining the CDR3 with reference TRBV18 and TRBJ2-5 gives the whole variable domain NAGVMQNPRHLVRRRGQEARLRCSPMKGHSHVYWYRQLPEEGLKFMVYLQKENIIDESGMPKERFSAEFPKEGPSILRIQQVVRGDSAAYFCASSPPGTEHRTQYFGPGTRLLVL.

As to this clone: Germline and junction disagree at one end, which may indicate a read error. CDR3 region: CASPAKTGELFF. Here the CDR3 DNA reads TGTGCCAGCCCCGCGAAAACCGGGGAGCTGTTTTTT. V and J are TRBV18 and TRBJ2-2; D ambiguous. The CDR3 runs to 12 residues. CDR1 and CDR2 (germline): KGHSH, LQKENI.

V is TRBV15 and J is TRBJ1-5; D unresolved. The CDR3 runs to 14 residues. CDR1 is LNHNV and CDR2 is YYDKDF in the germline V gene (reference sequence). Trimming cost V 5 bases and J 4 bases, with 12 bases left between them. CDR3 coding DNA: TGTGCCACCAGCGAACAGCCCCTAAATCAGCCCCAGCATTTT. It translates to CATSEQPLNQPQHF.

This chain joins TRBV12-5 and TRBJ1-3; D is undetermined. V lost 0 bases and J 9 bases, leaving 9 bases between the germline ends. This CDR3 has 13 amino acids. Germline assignment: CDR1 LGHNT and CDR2 FRNRAP. The CDR3 DNA reads TGTGCTAGTGGTTTGGTAACCGGAGGCACCATATATTTT. Translation: CASGLVTGGTIYF.

The chain is built from TRBV9 and TRBJ2-1; TRBD2 aligns across 13 bases. The ends lost 4 bases at V and 2 bases at J; junction bases unmatched: 3. Germline lookup yields CDR1 SGDLS and CDR2 YYNGEE. The CDR3 is 16 residues long. Here the CDR3 reads CASSIGTSGTYNEQFF. The DNA for the CDR3 is TGTGCCAGCAGCATAGGGACTAGCGGGACCTACAATGAGCAGTTCTTC. Variable domain in full (rest from reference TRBV9 and TRBJ2-1): DSGVTQTPKHLITATGQRVTLRCSPRSGDLSVYWYQQSLDQGLQFLIQYYNGEERAKGNILERFSAQQFPDLHSELNLSSLELGDSALYFCASSIGTSGTYNEQFFGPGTRLTVL.

The sample holds one count of this clone. The chain combines TRBV25-1 with TRBJ2-7, with 12 bases lining up with TRBD1. This CDR3 contains 16 residues. V shed 3 bases, J shed 7 bases, and the junction held 10 bases outside the gene matches. Germline V CDR1 and CDR2: MGHDK, SYGVNS. The CDR3 bases are TGTGCCAGCAGTGACTCCCATAGGGACAGGGGGCTGGAGCAGTACTTC. Translated, it gives CASSDSHRDRGLEQYF.

The rearrangement uses TRBV5-1 and TRBJ2-2, with 7 positions matching TRBD1. V was pared by 4 bases and J by 1 base, with 7 bases of the junction left unmatched. The CDR3 runs to 16 residues. Germline-derived CDR1 and CDR2 are SGHRS and YFSETQ. CDR3 nucleotides: TGCGCCAGCAGCGTACAGGGGCCCAAGAACACCGGGGAGCTGTTTTTT. It is translated as CASSVQGPKNTGELFF.

The V and J genes are TRBV25-1 and TRBJ2-5, with D unresolved. The V and J ends lost 0 bases and 0 bases respectively, with 5 bases between them. The germline V gene has CDR1 MGHDK and CDR2 SYGVNS. This CDR3 is built from 14 residues. CDR3 in DNA: TGTGCCAGCAGTGAATACCTTGACCAAGAGACCCAGTACTTC. It codes for CASSEYLDQETQYF.

The V call is TRBV28, the J call TRBJ1-5; D remains ambiguous. Germline CDR1 and CDR2: MDHEN and SYDVKM. Trimming took 3 bases from V and 6 from J, leaving 15 bases between them. There are 15 residues in the CDR3. CDR3 sequence: CASSFEAGSAQPQHF. The CDR3 bases are TGTGCCAGCAGTTTCGAGGCTGGGAGCGCTCAGCCCCAGCATTTT.

J is TRBJ1-5 and V is TRBV27; no clear D. The germline V gene has CDR1 MNHEY and CDR2 SMNVEV (reference sequence). V was clipped by 4 bases and J by 2 bases, with 9 bases between them. The CDR3 loop spans 14 amino acids. The CDR3 here is CASSSVGRNQPQHF. In DNA form, the CDR3 reads TGTGCCAGCAGTTCGGTGGGTCGCAATCAGCCCCAGCATTTT.

There are a few counts of this clone. This CDR3 is CASSRTANSGNTIYF. The CDR3 bases are TGCGCCAGCAGCCGAACAGCGAACTCTGGAAACACCATATATTTT. The chain has TRBV5-1 and TRBJ1-3; D not resolved. V was shortened by 4 bases and J by 0 bases, with 11 bases between the two germline ends. Germline V gives CDR1 SGHRS, CDR2 YFSETQ. The CDR3 sequence is 15 residues long.

The V gene is TRBV7-2, the J gene TRBJ2-2; D might be TRBD1 (5 bases). Germline-derived CDR1 and CDR2 are SGHTA and FQGNSA. V was clipped by 3 bases and J by 5 bases, with 13 bases between them. The CDR3 extends over 15 amino acids. Here the CDR3 DNA reads TGTGCCAGCAGCTTGCAGGGATCGAGGACCGGGGAGCTGTTTTTT. It translates to CASSLQGSRTGELFF. The whole variable domain, filled in from reference TRBV7-2 and TRBJ2-2, reads GAGVSQSPSNKVTEKGKDVELRCDPISGHTALYWYRQSLGQGLEFLIYFQGNSAPDKSGLPSDRFSAERTGGSVSTLTIQRTQQEDSAVYLCASSLQGSRTGELFFGEGSRLTVL.

In DNA form, the CDR3 reads TGTGCCAGCAGCCCCTATACTGGCCTGTACAATGAGCAGTTCTTC. This gives the protein CASSPYTGLYNEQFF. This chain uses TRBV9 with TRBJ2-1; D gene ambiguous. The germline V and J ends were trimmed by 4 bases and 4 bases, with 15 bases remaining between them. CDR3 size: 15 residues. Germline values: CDR1 SGDLS, CDR2 YYNGEE.

The chain uses TRBV5-1 and TRBJ2-2; 12 bases line up with TRBD2. The CDR3 is 17 residues long. The junction had 5 bases not matched to a gene; V was cut back by 0 bases and J by 5 bases. Germline lookup yields CDR1 SGHRS and CDR2 YFSETQ. The CDR3 loop is CASSLETLAGGTGELFF. CDR3 nucleotide sequence: TGCGCCAGCAGCTTGGAGACCCTAGCGGGAGGGACCGGGGAGCTGTTTTTT.

This clone has a single count. The genes are TRBV7-6 and TRBJ2-7; D ambiguous. This CDR3 comprises 12 residues. Trimming shortened V by 5 bases and J by 3 bases, and 8 bases separated the two germline ends. CDR1 and CDR2 from the germline V gene are SGHVS and FNYEAQ. Here the CDR3 reads CASSPNHYEQYF. As DNA, the CDR3 is TGTGCCAGCAGCCCCAACCACTACGAGCAGTACTTC.

This chain uses TRBV19 with TRBJ1-5; maybe TRBD1 (5 bases). Per the germline V gene, CDR1 is LNHDA and CDR2 is SQIVND (reference sequence). V was trimmed by 5 bases and J by 6 bases, leaving 11 bases between them. CDR3 length equals 13 residues. The CDR3 DNA follows: TGTGCCAGTAGTCGGATTGGGGGTCAGCCCCAGCATTTT. Its translation: CASSRIGGQPQHF.

This clone was observed once. The gene calls are TRBV5-4 and TRBJ1-3; D gene unclear. Per the germline V gene, CDR1 is SGHNT and CDR2 is YYREEE (reference sequence). V was pared by 4 bases and J by 2 bases, with 16 bases between. This CDR3 contains 16 residues. This CDR3 reads CASSPNIRLPGNTIYF. In DNA, the CDR3 is TGTGCCAGCAGCCCAAACATAAGGCTCCCTGGAAACACCATATATTTT.

The rearrangement joins TRBV5-1 to TRBJ2-3; D unclear. In germline, CDR1 is SGHRS, CDR2 YFSETQ. Trimming took off 0 bases at V and 2 bases at J, with 4 bases between the two ends. The CDR3 spans 13 residues. As DNA, the CDR3 is TGCGCCAGCAGCTTGGGAACCACAGATACGCAGTATTTT. Protein sequence: CASSLGTTDTQYF.

This chain links TRBV5-1 with TRBJ2-1; TRBD1 might be the D (5 bases). This CDR3 is 15 amino acids long. Trimming stripped 4 bases from V and 0 bases from J, with 11 bases between. Looked up from germline, CDR1 is SGHRS and CDR2 is YFSETQ. Here the CDR3 reads CASSMWGSSYNEQFF. The CDR3 DNA is TGCGCCAGCAGCATGTGGGGCAGCTCCTACAATGAGCAGTTCTTC.

This clone was recorded once. The chain uses TRBV2 and TRBJ1-5; D is perhaps TRBD1 (5 bases). CDR1 and CDR2 (germline): SNHLY, FYNNEI. Trimming left V 8 bases short and J 4 bases short, with 15 bases between. The CDR3 totals 14 residues. CDR3 sequence reads: CASGGVTDNQPQHF. The CDR3 DNA sequence: TGTGCCAGCGGGGGGGTGACGGATAATCAGCCCCAGCATTTT.

CDR3 nucleotides: TGTGCCAGCGCCCAAGCCGCCACAGATACGCAGTATTTT. Encoded protein: CASAQAATDTQYF. This rearrangement joins TRBV6-4 to TRBJ2-3; D is undetermined. This CDR3 comprises 13 residues. Looked up from germline, CDR1 is MRHNA and CDR2 is SNTAGT. The V gene lost 8 bases and the J gene lost 2 bases, with 11 bases spanning the gap.